This entry describes one T cell receptor (beta chain). The record originates from a study of blood T cells in healthy people across ages. Study context: Template switching picked up about one barcoded beta molecule for each two T cells.

A second PCR, run for roughly 7 to 11 cycles, used a sample-barcoded 5' primer plus a J-beta primer mix. TCRdb recomputed calls from the 5' RACE reads with MiXCR, one row per CDR3 protein. The table shows some 1.4 million distinct CDR3 sequences, with around 39% occurring only once. Germline V gene sequence: CDR1 PRHDT, CDR2 FYEKMQ (reference sequence). The CDR3 contains 16 residues. The TCR originated in a woman between 18 and 30 years old in good health. The sequenced sample was blood. The gene calls are TRBV13 and TRBJ2-1; D perhaps matches TRBD1 (5 bases). The J call is in doubt because the DNA end fits TRBJ2-7 better. The DNA of the CDR3 is TGTGCCAGCAGCTTAGTACGACAGAGCTCCTACAATGAGCAGTACTTC. Encoded protein: CASSLVRQSSYNEQYF.